A selection of T cell receptor beta chains follows, all from one sample in a study of T cell responses to AZD1222 COVID-19 vaccine. Sequencing used immunoSEQ multiplex PCR; TCRdb keeps in-frame clones, though not all of them. The table includes 150,000 or so clones, about 91% detected once. The sample was peripheral blood, taken on day 0 of AZD1222 vaccination. The receptors stem from an adult in good health. Both conserved end residues are part of each CDR3. D genes are given only for firm matches. Size tells how often a clone was seen (once, few, many) or the class of an expanded clone, and some rows leave it out.

CDR3 protein: CASREQGGRHEQYF
CDR3 DNA: TGTGCCAGCAGGGAACAGGGTGGGCGTCACGAGCAGTACTTC
D gene: -
clone size: -
J gene: TRBJ2-7
V gene: TRBV7-2
CDR3 length: 14

CDR3 protein: CSVGLAGGPPYEQYF
CDR3 DNA: TGCAGCGTTGGTTTAGCGGGAGGGCCCCCCTACGAGCAGTACTTC
D gene: TRBD2
clone size: -
J gene: TRBJ2-7
V gene: TRBV29-1
CDR3 length: 15

CDR3 protein: CASSITDTQYF
CDR3 DNA: TGTGCCAGCAGCATCACAGATACGCAGTATTTT
D gene: -
clone size: once
J gene: TRBJ2-3
V gene: TRBV11-3
CDR3 length: 11

CDR3 protein: CASSPLPGAGQPQHF
CDR3 DNA: TGTGCCAGTAGCCCTCTTCCAGGGGCAGGTCAGCCCCAGCATTTT
D gene: -
clone size: -
J gene: TRBJ1-5
V gene: TRBV19
CDR3 length: 15

CDR3 protein: CASSAGPENNQPQHF
CDR3 DNA: TGTGCCAGCAGCGCCGGACCGGAAAACAATCAGCCCCAGCATTTT
D gene: -
clone size: once
J gene: TRBJ1-5
V gene: TRBV9
CDR3 length: 15

CDR3 protein: CASSQDWGRTEAFF
CDR3 DNA: TGTGCCAGCAGCCAAGATTGGGGGCGGACTGAAGCTTTCTTT
D gene: -
clone size: -
J gene: TRBJ1-1
V gene: TRBV3-1/TRBV3-2
CDR3 length: 14

CDR3 protein: CASTIINSPLHF
CDR3 DNA: TGTGCCAGCACCATCATAAATTCACCCCTCCACTTT
D gene: -
clone size: -
J gene: TRBJ1-6
V gene: TRBV28
CDR3 length: 12

CDR3 protein: CASGRGNYGYTF
CDR3 DNA: TGTGCAAGCGGACGGGGGAACTATGGCTACACCTTC
D gene: -
clone size: -
J gene: TRBJ1-2
V gene: TRBV3-1/TRBV3-2
CDR3 length: 12

CDR3 protein: CASSLVVAGGRNEQFF
CDR3 DNA: TGTGCCAGCAGCTTAGTGGTAGCGGGAGGACGGAATGAGCAGTTCTTC
D gene: TRBD2
clone size: -
J gene: TRBJ2-1
V gene: TRBV11-2
CDR3 length: 16

CDR3 protein: CAWSVAGWGTEAFF
CDR3 DNA: TGTGCCTGGAGTGTCGCGGGGTGGGGCACTGAAGCTTTCTTT
D gene: -
clone size: -
J gene: TRBJ1-1
V gene: TRBV30
CDR3 length: 14